This TCR beta chain was profiled in a study of blood T cells in healthy people across ages. Study outcomes and limitations: Among long-lived donors, naive CD4+ cells were more numerous and diversity higher than in aged donors.

About this clonotype itself: The antigen is not known.

A second PCR of about 7 to 12 cycles used a sample-barcoded 5' primer and a J-beta primer mix. TCRdb re-called the 5' RACE reads with MiXCR, one entry per CDR3 protein. The sample includes 750,000 or so distinct CDR3 sequences, around 25% of them seen just once. This sample also belongs to another study, concerning T cells of mothers and their children. As that report states: Three healthy Caucasian mothers served as donors, and their six children did as well. For the second PCR, the M1S primer put in sample barcodes and 2-4 random nucleotides. An overlap that was slightly higher, though non-significant, was seen in related mother-child pairs versus unrelated pairs.

The specimen sequenced was blood. The sequence derives from a boy aged 5-17 years in good health.

The CDR3 DNA reads TGCGCCAGCAGCCAAGGAGACGTTCAAGAGACCCAGTACTTC. Its protein is CASSQGDVQETQYF. This chain joins TRBV4-1 and TRBJ2-5; D is unresolved. Looked up from germline, CDR1 is MGHRA and CDR2 is YSYEKL. The V end lost 1 base, the J end lost 2 bases, and 8 bases lay between the germline ends. CDR3 length: 14 residues.